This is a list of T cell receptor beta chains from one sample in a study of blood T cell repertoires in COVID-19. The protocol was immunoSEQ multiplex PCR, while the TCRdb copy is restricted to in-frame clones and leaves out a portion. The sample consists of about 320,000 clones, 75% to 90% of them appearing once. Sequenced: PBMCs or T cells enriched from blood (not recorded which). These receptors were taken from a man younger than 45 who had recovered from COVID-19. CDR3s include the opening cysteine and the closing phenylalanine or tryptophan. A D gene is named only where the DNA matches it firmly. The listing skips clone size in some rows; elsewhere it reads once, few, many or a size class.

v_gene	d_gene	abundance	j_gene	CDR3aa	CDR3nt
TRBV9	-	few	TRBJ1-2	CASSFDTFYGYTF	TGTGCCAGCAGCTTTGACACCTTCTATGGCTACACCTTC
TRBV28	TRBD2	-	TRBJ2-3	CASTSRGGPSDTQYF	TGTGCCAGCACCTCTCGGGGGGGTCCGTCAGATACGCAGTATTTT
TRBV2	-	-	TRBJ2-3	CASSSGQSAFTDTQYF	TGTGCCAGCAGTTCCGGACAATCAGCGTTCACAGATACGCAGTATTTT
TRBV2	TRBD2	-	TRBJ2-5	CASSGLAGHQETQYF	TGTGCCAGCAGTGGTTTAGCGGGGCACCAAGAGACCCAGTACTTC
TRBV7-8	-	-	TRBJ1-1	CASSNLEPVREAFF	TGTGCCAGCAGCAACCTCGAACCAGTCCGCGAAGCTTTCTTT
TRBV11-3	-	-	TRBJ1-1	CASSDSNTEAFF	TGTGCCAGCAGCGACTCAAACACTGAAGCTTTCTTT
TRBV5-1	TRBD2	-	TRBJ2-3	CASSLAGSTDTQYF	TGCGCCAGCAGCCTAGCGGGGAGCACAGATACGCAGTATTTT
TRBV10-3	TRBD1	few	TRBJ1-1	CANPGGSCTEAFF	TGTGCCAACCCAGGGGGCTCGTGCACTGAAGCTTTCTTT
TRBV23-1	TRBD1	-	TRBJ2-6	CAVEGTAISGANVLTF	TGCGCCGTAGAGGGGACAGCAATCTCTGGGGCCAACGTCCTGACTTTC
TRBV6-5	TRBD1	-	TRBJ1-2	CASSYSFTGGYGYTF	TGTGCCAGCAGTTACTCGTTCACAGGGGGGTATGGCTACACCTTC
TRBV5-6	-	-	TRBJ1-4	CASSLGPGTNEKLFF	TGTGCCAGCAGCTTGGGCCCGGGTACTAATGAAAAACTGTTTTTT
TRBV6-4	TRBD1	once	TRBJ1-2	CASSDSGTGGGYTF	TGTGCCAGCAGTGACTCCGGGACAGGGGGTGGCTACACCTTC
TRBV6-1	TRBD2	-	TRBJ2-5	CASSESGGAGETQYF	TGTGCCAGCAGTGAATCCGGGGGGGCTGGGGAGACCCAGTACTTC
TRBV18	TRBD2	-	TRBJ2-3	CASTGLAGGSTDTQYF	TGTGCCAGCACCGGACTAGCGGGGGGTAGCACAGATACGCAGTATTTT
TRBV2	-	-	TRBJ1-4	CASSENREGEKLFF	TGTGCCAGCAGTGAAAACAGGGAAGGTGAAAAACTGTTTTTT
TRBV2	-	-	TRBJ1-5	CASSDLLLNQPQHF	TGTGCCAGCAGTGACCTCCTCCTTAATCAGCCCCAGCATTTT
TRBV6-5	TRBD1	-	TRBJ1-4	CASSYSQGANEKLFF	TGTGCCAGCAGTTACTCTCAGGGGGCGAATGAAAAACTGTTTTTT
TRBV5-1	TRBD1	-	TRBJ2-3	CASIFGTESTDTQYF	TGCGCCAGCATATTCGGGACAGAGAGCACAGATACGCAGTATTTT
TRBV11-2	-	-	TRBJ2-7	CASSLGQASYEQYF	TGTGCCAGCAGCTTAGGACAGGCCTCCTACGAGCAGTACTTC
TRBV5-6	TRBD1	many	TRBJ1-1	CASSWRTGRTEAFF	TGTGCCAGCAGCTGGAGGACAGGGAGGACTGAAGCTTTCTTT
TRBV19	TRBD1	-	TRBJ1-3	CDSRDRGGENTIYF	TGTGACTCCAGGGACAGGGGCGGTGAAAACACCATATATTTT
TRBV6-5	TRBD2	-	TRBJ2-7	CASSKRGGGVYEQYF	TGTGCCAGCAGCAAGCGGGGGGGCGGCGTCTACGAGCAGTACTTC
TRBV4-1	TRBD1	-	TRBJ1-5	CASSQGGTGNQPQHF	TGCGCCAGCAGCCAAGGGGGGACAGGCAATCAGCCCCAGCATTTT
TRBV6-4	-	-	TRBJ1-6	CASSDSSQGSSPLHF	TGTGCCAGCAGTGACTCGAGCCAGGGCAGTTCACCCCTCCACTTT
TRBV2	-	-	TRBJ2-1	CASGDWNEQFF	TGTGCCAGCGGGGACTGGAATGAGCAGTTCTTC
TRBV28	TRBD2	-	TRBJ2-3	CASKRGGTDTQYF	TGTGCCAGCAAGCGCGGGGGTACAGATACGCAGTATTTT
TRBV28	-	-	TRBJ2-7	CASSLPRDSYEQYF	TGTGCCAGCAGTTTACCGCGGGACTCCTACGAGCAGTACTTC
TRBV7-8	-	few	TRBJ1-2	CASSPTGLVGYTF	TGTGCCAGCAGCCCGACAGGTCTCGTTGGCTACACCTTC
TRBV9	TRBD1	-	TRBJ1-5	CASSGGQGGNQPQHF	TGTGCCAGCAGCGGGGGACAGGGGGGCAATCAGCCCCAGCATTTT
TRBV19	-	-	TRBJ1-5	CATQHTGLNSNQPQHF	TGTGCCACCCAGCATACTGGACTGAATAGCAATCAGCCCCAGCATTTT
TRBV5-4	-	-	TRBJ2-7	CASSLAGQSYKYF	TGTGCCAGCAGCTTGGCTGGGCAGTCCTATAAGTACTTC
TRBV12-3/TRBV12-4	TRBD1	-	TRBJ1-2	CASSLGQGTVYTF	TGTGCCAGCAGTCTGGGACAGGGGACTGTCTACACCTTC
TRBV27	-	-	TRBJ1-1	CASSFSPNSPGNTEAFF	TGTGCCAGCAGTTTTTCACCAAACAGTCCCGGGAACACTGAAGCTTTCTTT
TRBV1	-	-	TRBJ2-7	CTSSQADSRERSYEQYF	TGCACCAGCAGCCAAGCGGACAGCCGGGAAAGGTCCTACGAGCAGTACTTC
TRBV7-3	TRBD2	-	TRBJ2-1	CASSPTSGGDNEQFF	TGTGCCAGCAGCCCTACTAGCGGGGGGGACAATGAGCAGTTCTTC
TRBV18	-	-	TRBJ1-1	CASSPRAGLYLGTEAFF	TGTGCCAGCTCACCACGGGCAGGGTTATATCTTGGCACTGAAGCTTTCTTT
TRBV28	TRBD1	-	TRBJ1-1	CASSSRVGQGLDTEAFF	TGTGCCAGCAGTTCGCGGGTTGGACAGGGACTGGACACTGAAGCTTTCTTT
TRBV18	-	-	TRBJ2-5	CASSPGGGAETQYF	TGTGCCAGCTCACCAGGAGGGGGCGCGGAGACCCAGTACTTC
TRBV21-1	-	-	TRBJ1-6	CASRVDSFNSPLHF	TGTGCCAGCAGGGTCGACAGCTTTAATTCACCCCTCCACTTT
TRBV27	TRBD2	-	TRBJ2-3	CASSFVLAGGSTDTQYF	TGTGCCAGCAGTTTCGTACTAGCGGGGGGAAGCACAGATACGCAGTATTTT
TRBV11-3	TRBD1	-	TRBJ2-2	CASSLDWDSNTGELFF	TGTGCCAGCAGCTTAGATTGGGACAGCAACACCGGGGAGCTGTTTTTT
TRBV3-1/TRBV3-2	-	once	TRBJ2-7	CASSQDNPRPHEQYF	TGTGCCAGCAGCCAAGATAATCCGCGGCCCCACGAGCAGTACTTC
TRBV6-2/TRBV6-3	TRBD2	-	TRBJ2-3	CASSSPGGGLPSTDTQYF	TGTGCCAGCAGTTCCCCCGGCGGGGGGCTTCCTAGCACAGATACGCAGTATTTT
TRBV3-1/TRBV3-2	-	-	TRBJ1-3	CASSQDYTGNTIYF	TGTGCCAGCAGCCAAGATTACACTGGAAACACCATATATTTT
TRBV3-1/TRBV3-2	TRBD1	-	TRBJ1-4	CASSPPPGQGWTNEKLFF	TGTGCCAGCAGCCCTCCCCCGGGACAGGGGTGGACTAATGAAAAACTGTTTTTT
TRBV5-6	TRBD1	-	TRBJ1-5	CASSGQGNQPQHF	TGTGCCAGCAGTGGACAGGGTAATCAGCCCCAGCATTTT
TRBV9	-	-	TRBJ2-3	CASSVAPGTDTQYF	TGTGCCAGCAGCGTAGCTCCAGGGACAGATACGCAGTATTTT
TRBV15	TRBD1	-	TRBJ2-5	CATSVGQGWETQYF	TGTGCCACCAGCGTCGGACAGGGATGGGAGACCCAGTACTTC
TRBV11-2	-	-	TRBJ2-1	CASSLRDNSYNEQFF	TGTGCCAGCAGCCTCCGGGACAACTCCTACAATGAGCAGTTCTTC
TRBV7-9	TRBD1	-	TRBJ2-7	CASSQAGWGQPSYEQYF	TGTGCCAGCAGCCAGGCGGGTTGGGGACAGCCTTCCTACGAGCAGTACTTC